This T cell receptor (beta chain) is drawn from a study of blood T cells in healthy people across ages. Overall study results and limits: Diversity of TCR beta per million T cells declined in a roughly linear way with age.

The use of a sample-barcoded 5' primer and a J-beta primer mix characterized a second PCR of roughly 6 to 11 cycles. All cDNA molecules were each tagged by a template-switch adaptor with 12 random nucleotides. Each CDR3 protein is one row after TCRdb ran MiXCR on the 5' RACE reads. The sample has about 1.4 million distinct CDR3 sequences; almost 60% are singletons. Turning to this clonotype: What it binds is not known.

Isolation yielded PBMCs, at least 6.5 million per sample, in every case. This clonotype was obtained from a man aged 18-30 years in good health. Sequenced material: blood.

CDR3 sequence reads: CATSRDTGTGDTGELFF. Written as DNA, the CDR3 is TGTGCCACCAGCAGAGATACCGGGACAGGCGACACCGGGGAGCTGTTTTTT. J is TRBJ2-2 and V is TRBV15; TRBD1 aligns across 8 bases. V lost 0 bases and J lost 3; bases outside the gene matches: 6. The CDR3 loop spans 17 amino acids. Germline lookup yields CDR1 LNHNV and CDR2 YYDKDF (reference sequence).